One sample yielded the 2 T cell receptor beta chains listed below, sequenced in a study of blood T cell repertoires in COVID-19. Sequenced by immunoSEQ multiplex PCR; TCRdb stores in-frame clones only, minus some. The sample yields 230,000 or so clones, about 86% seen once. The sequenced sample consisted of peripheral blood. The receptors were sampled from a man aged 45-65 years with active or convalescent COVID-19.

This clone has only a few counts. This rearrangement joins TRBV7-8 to TRBJ2-3; D might be TRBD1 (6 bases). Trimming removed 5 bases from V and 14 bases from J, with 14 bases in between. This CDR3 is built from 11 residues. The V gene's germline CDR1 is SGHVS and CDR2 FQNEAQ. CDR3 sequence reads: CASSRDTRPYF. As DNA, the CDR3 is TGTGCCAGCAGCCGGGACACCCGCCCGTATTTT.

The chain has TRBV7-2 and TRBJ2-3; D remains unclear. The CDR3 is 13 amino acids. Trimming took off 4 bases at V and 8 bases at J, with 13 bases between the two ends. Germline V lookup: CDR1 SGHTA, CDR2 FQGNSA. CDR3 bases: TGTGCCAGCAGCTCCCGCAATGGCGGTACGCAGTATTTT. As protein: CASSSRNGGTQYF.